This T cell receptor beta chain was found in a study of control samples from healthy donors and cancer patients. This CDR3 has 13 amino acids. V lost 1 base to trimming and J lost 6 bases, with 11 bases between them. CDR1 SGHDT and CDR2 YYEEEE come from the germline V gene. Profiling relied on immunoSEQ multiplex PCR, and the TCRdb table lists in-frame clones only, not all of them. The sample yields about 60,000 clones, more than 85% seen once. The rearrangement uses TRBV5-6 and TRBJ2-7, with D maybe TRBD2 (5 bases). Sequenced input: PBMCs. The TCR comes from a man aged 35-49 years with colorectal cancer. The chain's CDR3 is CASSLSLRGEQYF. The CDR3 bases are TGTGCCAGCAGCTTGTCCTTACGGGGCGAGCAGTACTTC.